This TCR beta chain was obtained from a study of blood T cell repertoires in COVID-19. Study-wide context: Acute and convalescent COVID-19 samples came from the United States, Italy and Spain.

Produced via immunoSEQ multiplex PCR; TCRdb's table is partial and in-frame only. The sample records 200,000 to 250,000 clones, 82% being singletons. Trimming took off 0 bases at V and 5 bases at J, with 10 bases between the two ends. In germline, CDR1 is KGHDR, CDR2 SFDVKD. This CDR3 spans 15 amino acids. The J gene is TRBJ1-5, the V gene TRBV24-1, with D perhaps TRBD1 (5 bases). Sequencing used peripheral blood. The source of this sequence is a woman over 75 with COVID-19, enrolled during active disease. This chain's CDR3 is CATSDLLGGDQPQHF. The CDR3 DNA reads TGTGCCACCAGTGATTTGCTAGGAGGGGATCAGCCCCAGCATTTT.